This T cell receptor beta chain stems from a study of T cells in Graves' hyperthyroidism and ophthalmopathy. The CDR3 regions of TCR beta were amplified from RNA transcripts. During a first-round RT-PCR of the TCR CDR3, the HTBI primer set was used. One entry per CDR3 protein, called by TCRdb with MiXCR from the multiplex PCR reads. Of 600,000 to 700,000 distinct CDR3 sequences listed, less than 45% are singletons. This clonotype was seen a handful of times. V lost 7 bases and J lost 1, with 16 bases in between. This CDR3 contains 15 residues. This receptor was taken from an adult man with Graves' disease, either hyperthyroidism or ophthalmopathy (not recorded which). The chain joins TRBV12-3 or TRBV12-4 to TRBJ1-1; D is unclear. Input material: peripheral blood or thyroid tissue (not recorded which). The CDR3 here is CASTISPGKNTEAFF. For the CDR3, the DNA is TGTGCCAGCACCATTTCTCCCGGAAAGAACACTGAAGCTTTCTTT.